This entry features one T cell receptor (beta chain) sequence. Its target is unknown. The data derive from a study of siplizumab effects on memory and regulatory T cells. Regarding the study as a whole: With siplizumab, Treg-derived clones averaged around 69% of mappable alloreactive CD4+ clones, versus around 25% in controls. Siplizumab cultures yielded proliferating Tregs whose suppressive function was not confirmed. A significant reduction in alloreactive sequences traceable to unstimulated CD4+ memory cells was produced by siplizumab.

The CDR3 is 13 residues long. Germline CDR1 reads LNHDA; CDR2 reads SQIVND (reference sequence). The V end was cut by 3 bases, the J end by 1 base, with 6 bases between. Sequenced by immunoSEQ multiplex PCR; TCRdb stores in-frame clones only, minus some. The data show more than 60,000 clones, with around 96% seen just once and around 0.093% held by the top ten. The sequence was obtained from a human donor in good health. Material for sequencing was naive CD8+ T cells sorted from blood. The chain joins TRBV19 to TRBJ1-1; D is ambiguous. The DNA of the CDR3 is TGTGCCAGTAGTATGGGGTGGAACACTGAAGCTTTCTTT. As protein: CASSMGWNTEAFF.